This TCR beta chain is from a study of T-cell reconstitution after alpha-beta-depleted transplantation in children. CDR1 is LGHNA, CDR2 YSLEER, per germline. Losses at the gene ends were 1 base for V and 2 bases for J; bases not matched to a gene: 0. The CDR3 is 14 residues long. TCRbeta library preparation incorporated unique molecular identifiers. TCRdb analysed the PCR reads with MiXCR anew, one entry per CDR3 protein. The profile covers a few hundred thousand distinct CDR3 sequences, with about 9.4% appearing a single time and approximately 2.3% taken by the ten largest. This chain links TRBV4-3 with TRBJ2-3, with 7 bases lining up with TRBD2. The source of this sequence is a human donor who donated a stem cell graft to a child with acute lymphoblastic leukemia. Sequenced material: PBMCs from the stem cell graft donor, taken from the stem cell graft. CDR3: CASSQGLATDTQYF. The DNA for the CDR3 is TGCGCCAGCAGCCAAGGACTAGCCACAGATACGCAGTATTTT.